This T cell receptor beta chain was captured by sequencing in a study of blood T cell repertoires in COVID-19. This CDR3 is 13 amino acids long. Germline V CDR1 and CDR2: KGHSH, LQKENI. Trimming stripped 2 bases from V and 3 bases from J, with 7 bases between. Libraries were prepared by immunoSEQ multiplex PCR; TCRdb keeps only in-frame clonotypes and omits some of them. The profile shows about 73,000 clones, under 90% of them singletons. The receptor was isolated from a woman between 55 and 75 years old with acute or convalescent COVID-19. The chain carries TRBV18 and TRBJ1-2; no firm D call. Material: peripheral blood. The DNA for the CDR3 is TGTGCCAGCTCACCAGGGGAGCACTATGGCTACACCTTC. This sequence encodes CASSPGEHYGYTF.